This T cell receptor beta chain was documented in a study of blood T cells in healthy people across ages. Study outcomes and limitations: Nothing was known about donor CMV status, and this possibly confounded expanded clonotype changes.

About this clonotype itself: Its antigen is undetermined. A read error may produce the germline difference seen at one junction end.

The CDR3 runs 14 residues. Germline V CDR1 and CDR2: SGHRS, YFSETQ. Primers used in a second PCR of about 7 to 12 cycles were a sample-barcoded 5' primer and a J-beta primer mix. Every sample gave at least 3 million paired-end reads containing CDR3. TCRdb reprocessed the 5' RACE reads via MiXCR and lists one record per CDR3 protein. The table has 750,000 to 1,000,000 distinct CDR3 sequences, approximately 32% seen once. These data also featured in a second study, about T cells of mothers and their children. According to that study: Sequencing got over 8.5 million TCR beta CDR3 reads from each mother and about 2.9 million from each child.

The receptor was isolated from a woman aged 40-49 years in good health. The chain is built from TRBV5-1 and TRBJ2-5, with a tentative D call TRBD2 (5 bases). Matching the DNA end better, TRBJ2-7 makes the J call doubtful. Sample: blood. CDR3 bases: TGCGCCAACAGCCAAAACTCGGGGACCTACGAGCAGTACTTC. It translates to CANSQNSGTYEQYF.